Following are 7 T cell receptor beta chains from one sample sequenced in a study of blood T cell repertoires in COVID-19. Only in-frame clones appear in the TCRdb table, and some are missing; sequencing was by immunoSEQ multiplex PCR. This repertoire shows 200,000 to 300,000 clones, approximately 85% found once; its top ten account for over 10%. The sequencing input was peripheral blood. These receptors were taken from a woman in her sixties with active or convalescent COVID-19.

There are a few counts of this clone. The rearrangement joins TRBV14 to TRBJ1-2, with D possibly matching TRBD1 (6 bases). The CDR3 covers 15 residues. V was pared by 4 bases and J by 6 bases, with 18 bases between. The germline V gene has CDR1 SGHDN and CDR2 FVKESK. In DNA form, the CDR3 reads TGTGCCAGCAGCCCGCAGATACTGACAGGCCATGGCTACACCTTC. This translates into CASSPQILTGHGYTF.

This clone was picked up a small number of times. The gene calls are TRBV5-1 and TRBJ2-1, with 11 nucleotides matching TRBD2. This CDR3 has 15 amino acids. Trimming at V came to 0 bases and at J to 7 bases, leaving 3 bases not matched to a gene. Germline lookup yields CDR1 SGHRS and CDR2 YFSETQ. DNA of the CDR3: TGCGCCAGCAGCTTGGGTAGCGGGGGGGCAAATGAGCAGTTCTTC. It codes for CASSLGSGGANEQFF.

This clone turned up a few times. The chain combines TRBV6-5 with TRBJ1-4; perhaps TRBD1 as D (5 bases). Germline CDR1 MNHEY, CDR2 SVGAGI. The CDR3 sequence is 15 residues long. V lost 6 bases, J lost 7 bases, and 18 bases lay in between. CDR3: CASSRRQGPLEKLFF. The CDR3 DNA sequence: TGTGCCAGCAGCCGACGGCAGGGCCCTCTTGAAAAACTGTTTTTT.

This chain joins TRBV28 and TRBJ1-5; no reliable D call. Trimming stripped 3 bases from V and 7 bases from J, with 13 bases between. The germline CDR1 and CDR2 sequences are MDHEN and SYDVKM. CDR3 size: 14 residues. The CDR3 DNA is TGTGCCAGCAGTTTCGGGAACACGGGGCAGCCCCAGCATTTT. Translating it yields CASSFGNTGQPQHF. The variable domain in full, completed from reference TRBV28 and TRBJ1-5, reads DVKVTQSSRYLVKRTGEKVFLECVQDMDHENMFWYRQDPGLGLRLIYFSYDVKMKEKGDIPEGYSVSREKKERFSLILESASTNQTSMYLCASSFGNTGQPQHFGDGTRLSIL.

The rearrangement uses TRBV3-1 (or the pseudogene TRBV3-2) and TRBJ1-3; D gene ambiguous. Germline V gene data show CDR1 as LGHDT and CDR2 as YNNKEL (reference sequence). This CDR3 spans 13 amino acids. V dropped 7 bases and J dropped 0 bases, with 7 bases sitting between them. The CDR3 nucleotides are TGTGCCAGCATGCAGGTCTCTGGAAACACCATATATTTT. Protein: CASMQVSGNTIYF.

The chain is built from TRBV6-5 and TRBJ1-2; D is possibly TRBD1 (6 bases). The CDR3 loop spans 15 amino acids. CDR1 is MNHEY, CDR2 SVGAGI, per germline. V lost 5 bases and J lost 0, with 13 bases in between. In DNA form, the CDR3 reads TGTGCCAGCAGTCCCACAGGGCTAGCTAACTATGGCTACACCTTC. The encoded protein is CASSPTGLANYGYTF.

V usage is TRBV3-1 (or the pseudogene TRBV3-2) and J usage is TRBJ2-1, with 14 bases lining up with TRBD2. The V gene's germline CDR1 is LGHDT and CDR2 YNNKEL (reference sequence). After removal of 4 bases from V and 5 bases from J, the junction contained 1 base not matched to a gene. The CDR3 contains 15 residues. CDR3 DNA sequence: TGTGCCAGCAGCCTGGGACTAGCGGGGGACAATGAGCAGTTCTTC. Protein sequence: CASSLGLAGDNEQFF.